This T cell receptor (beta chain) came from a study of TIL therapy for anti-PD-1-resistant metastatic lung cancer. Overall study context: Patients had a median age of approximately 50 years (range roughly 38-75). Half of patients were current or former smokers.

The time point is: pre-treatment sample, taken before nivolumab and TIL therapy. The immunoSEQ assay was v3. Clones were sequenced by immunoSEQ multiplex PCR, and TCRdb holds only the in-frame ones, with some missing. This table holds 50,000 to 65,000 clones, 69% found once. The germline V gene has CDR1 SGHNT and CDR2 YYREEE (reference sequence). The V end lost 3 bases, the J end lost 2 bases, and 14 bases lay between the germline ends. The CDR3 length is 15 residues. V and J are TRBV5-4 and TRBJ2-5, with a weak D call TRBD1 (7 bases). The starting material was blood, obtained at baseline. The clonotype originates from a person aged 25-85 years with non-small cell lung cancer. The CDR3 spells CASSYGGTAQETQYF. CDR3 nucleotides: TGTGCCAGCAGCTATGGCGGGACAGCACAAGAGACCCAGTACTTC.